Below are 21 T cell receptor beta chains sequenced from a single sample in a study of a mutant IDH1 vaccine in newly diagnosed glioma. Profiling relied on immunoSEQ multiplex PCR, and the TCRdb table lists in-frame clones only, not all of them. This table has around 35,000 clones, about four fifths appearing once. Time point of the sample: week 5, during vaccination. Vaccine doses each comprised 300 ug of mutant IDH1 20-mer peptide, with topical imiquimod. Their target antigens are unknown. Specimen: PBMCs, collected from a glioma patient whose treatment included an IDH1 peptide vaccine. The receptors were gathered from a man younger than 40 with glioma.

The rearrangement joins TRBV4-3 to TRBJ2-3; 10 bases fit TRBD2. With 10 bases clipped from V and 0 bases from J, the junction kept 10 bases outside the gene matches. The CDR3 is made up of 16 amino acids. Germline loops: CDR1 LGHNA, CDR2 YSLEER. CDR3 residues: CATSISGGISTDTQYF. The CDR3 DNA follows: TGCGCCACCTCGATTAGCGGGGGGATTAGCACAGATACGCAGTATTTT.

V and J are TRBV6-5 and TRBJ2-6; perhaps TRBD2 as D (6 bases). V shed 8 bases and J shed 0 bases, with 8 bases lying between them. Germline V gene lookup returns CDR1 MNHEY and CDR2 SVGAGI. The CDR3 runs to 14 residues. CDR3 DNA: TGTGCCAGCGGGGGGATCTCTGGGGCCAACGTCCTGACTTTC. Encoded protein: CASGGISGANVLTF.

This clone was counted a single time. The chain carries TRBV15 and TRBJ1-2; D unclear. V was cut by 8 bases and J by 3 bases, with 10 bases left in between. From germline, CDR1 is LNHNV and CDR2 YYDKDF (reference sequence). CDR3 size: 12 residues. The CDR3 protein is CATRREDYGYTF. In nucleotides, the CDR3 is TGTGCCACCCGGAGGGAAGACTATGGCTACACCTTC.

CDR3 sequence (DNA): TGTGCCAGCAGAAAGCGGGAGGGCCTTGGCTACAATGAGCAGTTCTTC. Translating it yields CASRKREGLGYNEQFF. The chain is built from TRBV7-9 and TRBJ2-1; 10 bases match TRBD2. The V gene's germline CDR1 is SEHNR and CDR2 FQNEAQ (reference sequence). V shed 6 bases and J 3 bases; nucleotides not matched to a gene: 8. The CDR3 sequence is 16 residues long.

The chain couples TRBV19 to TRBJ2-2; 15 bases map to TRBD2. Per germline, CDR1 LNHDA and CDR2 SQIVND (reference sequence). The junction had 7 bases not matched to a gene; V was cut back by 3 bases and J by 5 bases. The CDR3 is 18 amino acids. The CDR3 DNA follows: TGTGCCAGTAGTATGTGGGGACTAGCGGGGGGAAAAACCGGGGAGCTGTTTTTT. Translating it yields CASSMWGLAGGKTGELFF.

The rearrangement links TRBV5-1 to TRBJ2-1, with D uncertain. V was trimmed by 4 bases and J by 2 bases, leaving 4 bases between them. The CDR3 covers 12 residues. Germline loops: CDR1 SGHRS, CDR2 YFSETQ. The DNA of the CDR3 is TGCGCCAGCAGCAGGACCTACAATGAGCAGTTCTTC. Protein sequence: CASSRTYNEQFF. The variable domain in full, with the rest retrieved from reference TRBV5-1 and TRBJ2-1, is KAGVTQTPRYLIKTRGQQVTLSCSPISGHRSVSWYQQTPGQGLQFLFEYFSETQRNKGNFPGRFSGRQFSNSRSEMNVSTLELGDSALYLCASSRTYNEQFFGPGTRLTVL.

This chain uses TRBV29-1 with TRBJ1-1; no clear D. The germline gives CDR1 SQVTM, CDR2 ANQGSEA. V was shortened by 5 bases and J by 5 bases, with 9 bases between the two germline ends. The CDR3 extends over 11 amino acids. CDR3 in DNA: TGCAGCGTTACTTGGGAAACTGAAGCTTTCTTT. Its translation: CSVTWETEAFF.

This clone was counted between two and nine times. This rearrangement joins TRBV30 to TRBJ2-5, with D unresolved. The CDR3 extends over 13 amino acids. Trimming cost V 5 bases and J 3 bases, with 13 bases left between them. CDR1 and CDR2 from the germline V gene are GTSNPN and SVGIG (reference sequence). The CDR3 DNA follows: TGTGCCTGGGGAGACGACAACGAAGAGACCCAGTACTTC. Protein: CAWGDDNEETQYF. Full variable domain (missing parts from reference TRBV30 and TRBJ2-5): SQTIHQWPATLVQPVGSPLSLECTVEGTSNPNLYWYRQAAGRGLQLLFYSVGIGQISSEVPQNLSASRPQDRQFILSSKKLLLSDSGFYLCAWGDDNEETQYFGPGTRLLVL.

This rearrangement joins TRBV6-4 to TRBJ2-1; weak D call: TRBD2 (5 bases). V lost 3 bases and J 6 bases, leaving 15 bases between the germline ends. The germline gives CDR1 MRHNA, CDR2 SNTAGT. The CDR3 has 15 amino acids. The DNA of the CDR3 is TGTGCCAGCAGTGATTCGAGCCTAGCAGGCAATGAGCAGTTCTTC. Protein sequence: CASSDSSLAGNEQFF.

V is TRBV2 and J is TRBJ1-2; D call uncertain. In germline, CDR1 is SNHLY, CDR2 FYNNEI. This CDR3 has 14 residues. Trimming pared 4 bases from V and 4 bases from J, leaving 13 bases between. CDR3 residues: CASSVALGGYGYTF. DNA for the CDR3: TGTGCCAGCAGTGTGGCCCTCGGAGGCTATGGCTACACCTTC.

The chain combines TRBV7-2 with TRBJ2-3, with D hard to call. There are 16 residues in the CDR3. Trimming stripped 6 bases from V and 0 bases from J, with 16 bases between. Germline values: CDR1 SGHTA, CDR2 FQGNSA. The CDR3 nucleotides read TGTGCCAGCAGATCTTCTGCGGACGGTAGCACAGATACGCAGTATTTT. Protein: CASRSSADGSTDTQYF. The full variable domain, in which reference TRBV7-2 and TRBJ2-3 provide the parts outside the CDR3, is GAGVSQSPSNKVTEKGKDVELRCDPISGHTALYWYRQSLGQGLEFLIYFQGNSAPDKSGLPSDRFSAERTGGSVSTLTIQRTQQEDSAVYLCASRSSADGSTDTQYFGPGTRLTVL.

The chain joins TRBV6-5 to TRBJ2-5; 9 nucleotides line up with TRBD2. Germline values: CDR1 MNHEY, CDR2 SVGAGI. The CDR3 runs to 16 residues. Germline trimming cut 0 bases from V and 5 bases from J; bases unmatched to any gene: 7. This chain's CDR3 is CASSYSRRGGRETQYF. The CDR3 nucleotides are TGTGCCAGCAGTTACTCGCGGCGGGGGGGCCGGGAGACCCAGTACTTC.

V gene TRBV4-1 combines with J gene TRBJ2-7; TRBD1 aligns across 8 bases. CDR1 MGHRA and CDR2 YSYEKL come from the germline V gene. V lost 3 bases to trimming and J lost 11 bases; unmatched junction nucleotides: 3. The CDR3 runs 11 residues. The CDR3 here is CASSQDREKYF. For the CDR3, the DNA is TGCGCCAGCAGCCAGGACAGGGAGAAGTACTTC.

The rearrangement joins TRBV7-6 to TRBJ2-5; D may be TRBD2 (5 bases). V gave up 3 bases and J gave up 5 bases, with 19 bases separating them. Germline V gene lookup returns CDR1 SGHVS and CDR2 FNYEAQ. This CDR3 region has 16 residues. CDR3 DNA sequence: TGTGCCAGCAGCTTCGGGATATCGGGTACTCAGGAGACCCAGTACTTC. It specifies CASSFGISGTQETQYF.

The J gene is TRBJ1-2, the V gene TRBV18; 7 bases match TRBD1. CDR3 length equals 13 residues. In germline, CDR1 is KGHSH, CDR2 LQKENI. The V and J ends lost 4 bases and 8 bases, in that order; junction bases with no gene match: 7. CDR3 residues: CASSRGQAEGYTF. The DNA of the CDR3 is TGTGCCAGCTCACGCGGACAGGCGGAGGGCTACACCTTC.

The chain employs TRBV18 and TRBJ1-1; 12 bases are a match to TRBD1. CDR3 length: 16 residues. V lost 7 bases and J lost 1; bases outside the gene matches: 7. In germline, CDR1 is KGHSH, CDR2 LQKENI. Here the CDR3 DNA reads TGTGCCAGCTTGCCTCCGGGACAGGGGGCGAACACTGAAGCTTTCTTT. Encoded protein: CASLPPGQGANTEAFF.

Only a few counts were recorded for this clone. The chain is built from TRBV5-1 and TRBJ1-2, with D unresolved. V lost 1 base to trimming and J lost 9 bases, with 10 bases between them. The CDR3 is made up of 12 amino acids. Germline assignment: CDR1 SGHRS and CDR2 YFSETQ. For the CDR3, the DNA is TGCGCCAGCAGCTTGCAGGCAGGCAGCTACACCTTC. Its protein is CASSLQAGSYTF. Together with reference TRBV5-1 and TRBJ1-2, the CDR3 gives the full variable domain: KAGVTQTPRYLIKTRGQQVTLSCSPISGHRSVSWYQQTPGQGLQFLFEYFSETQRNKGNFPGRFSGRQFSNSRSEMNVSTLELGDSALYLCASSLQAGSYTFGSGTRLTVV.

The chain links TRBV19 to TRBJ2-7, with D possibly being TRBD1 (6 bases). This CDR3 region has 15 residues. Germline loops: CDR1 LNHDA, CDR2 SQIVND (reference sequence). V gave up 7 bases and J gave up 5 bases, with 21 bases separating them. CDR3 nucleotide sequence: TGTGCCAGTAACGGGGTGGTACAGGGAGAACACGAGCAGTACTTC. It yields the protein CASNGVVQGEHEQYF.

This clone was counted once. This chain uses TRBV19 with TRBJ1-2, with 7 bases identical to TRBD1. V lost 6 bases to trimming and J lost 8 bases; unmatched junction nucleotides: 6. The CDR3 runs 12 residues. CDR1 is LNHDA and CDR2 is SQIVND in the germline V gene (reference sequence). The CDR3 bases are TGTGCCAGTAGGGTGACAGGGATGGGCTACACCTTC. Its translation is CASRVTGMGYTF.

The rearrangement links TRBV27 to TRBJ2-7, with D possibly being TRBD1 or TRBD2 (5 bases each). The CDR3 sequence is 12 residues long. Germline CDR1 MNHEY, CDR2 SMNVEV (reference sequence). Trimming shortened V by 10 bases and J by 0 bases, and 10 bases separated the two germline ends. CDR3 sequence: CATRGVSYEQYF. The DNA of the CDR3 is TGTGCCACCAGAGGGGTCTCCTACGAGCAGTACTTC.

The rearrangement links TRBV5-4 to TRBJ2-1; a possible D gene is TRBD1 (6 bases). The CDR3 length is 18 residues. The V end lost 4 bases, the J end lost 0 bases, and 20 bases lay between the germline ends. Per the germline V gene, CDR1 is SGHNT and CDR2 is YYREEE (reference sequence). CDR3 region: CASSLRRYTGSSYNEQFF. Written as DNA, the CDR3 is TGTGCCAGCAGCCTACGAAGATATACAGGGAGCTCCTACAATGAGCAGTTCTTC.